These T cell receptor beta chains were read from a single sample in a study of beta chain features in type 1 diabetes. Profiling relied on immunoSEQ multiplex PCR, and the TCRdb table lists in-frame clones only, not all of them. The sample contains around 50,000 clones, around 40% of which appear only once. The sequenced material came from stem cell memory CD4+ T cells from blood. The source of these receptors is a man aged 25 to 40 with type 1 diabetes. The CDR3 runs from the conserved cysteine through the conserved F or W. Fields, in order: clone size, CDR3 length, D gene, J gene, V gene, CDR3 DNA, CDR3 protein. A D gene is named only where the DNA matches it firmly. A clone size is listed for some rows: how often the clone was seen (once, few, many), or a class if it is expanded.

clone size: .; CDR3 length: 15; D gene: TRBD2; J gene: TRBJ2-1; V gene: TRBV7-3; CDR3 DNA: TGTGCCAGCAGCCTAAGCGGGAGTTCCTACAATGAGCAGTTCTTC; CDR3 protein: CASSLSGSSYNEQFF
clone size: .; CDR3 length: 15; D gene: .; J gene: TRBJ1-1; V gene: TRBV18; CDR3 DNA: TGTGCCAGCTCACCGCCTCCAGGGGCTAGCACTGAAGCTTTCTTT; CDR3 protein: CASSPPPGASTEAFF
clone size: .; CDR3 length: 20; D gene: TRBD2; J gene: TRBJ2-2; V gene: TRBV10-3; CDR3 DNA: TGTGCCATCAGTGAGTCGATGACTAGCGGTACTAAACGCAACACCGGGGAGCTGTTTTTT; CDR3 protein: CAISESMTSGTKRNTGELFF
clone size: .; CDR3 length: 15; D gene: TRBD2; J gene: TRBJ2-7; V gene: TRBV28; CDR3 DNA: TGTGCCAGCAGCTGGGGGGGGGTCCGGTTCTACGAGCAGTACTTC; CDR3 protein: CASSWGGVRFYEQYF
clone size: .; CDR3 length: 15; D gene: .; J gene: TRBJ2-2; V gene: TRBV6-6; CDR3 DNA: TGTGCCAGCAGTTATATGGGTCAGGGCACCGGGGAGCTGTTTTTT; CDR3 protein: CASSYMGQGTGELFF
clone size: .; CDR3 length: 14; D gene: .; J gene: TRBJ2-4; V gene: TRBV2; CDR3 DNA: TGTGCCAGCAGTGTGGGACTAGCCAAAAACATTCAGTACTTC; CDR3 protein: CASSVGLAKNIQYF
clone size: .; CDR3 length: 14; D gene: .; J gene: TRBJ1-5; V gene: TRBV13; CDR3 DNA: TGTGCCAGCAGCTTACGAGGGAGAGATCAGCCCCAGCATTTT; CDR3 protein: CASSLRGRDQPQHF
clone size: .; CDR3 length: 15; D gene: TRBD1; J gene: TRBJ2-7; V gene: TRBV5-1; CDR3 DNA: TGCGCCAGCAGCGCCTCCGGGACAGGGGGCATCGAGCAGTACTTC; CDR3 protein: CASSASGTGGIEQYF
clone size: .; CDR3 length: 12; D gene: .; J gene: TRBJ2-2; V gene: TRBV7-9; CDR3 DNA: TGTGCCAGCAGCTTATTAGCCGGGGAGCTGTTTTTT; CDR3 protein: CASSLLAGELFF
clone size: .; CDR3 length: 15; D gene: TRBD2; J gene: TRBJ2-2; V gene: TRBV7-2; CDR3 DNA: TGTGCCAGCAGATTCACGACTAGCGGGATCGGGGAGCTGTTTTTT; CDR3 protein: CASRFTTSGIGELFF
clone size: .; CDR3 length: 16; D gene: TRBD2; J gene: TRBJ2-3; V gene: TRBV5-8; CDR3 DNA: TGTGCCAGCAGCTACGGGACTAGCTCTTACCCAGATACGCAGTATTTT; CDR3 protein: CASSYGTSSYPDTQYF
clone size: .; CDR3 length: 17; D gene: TRBD2; J gene: TRBJ2-1; V gene: TRBV7-9; CDR3 DNA: TGTGCCAGCAGCTTAGGCACTAGCGGGAGGGCCAGGAATGAGCAGTTCTTC; CDR3 protein: CASSLGTSGRARNEQFF
clone size: once; CDR3 length: 15; D gene: TRBD1; J gene: TRBJ1-1; V gene: TRBV6-6; CDR3 DNA: TGTGCCAACAGATCTCCGGGACAGGGACTCACTGAAGCTTTCTTT; CDR3 protein: CANRSPGQGLTEAFF
clone size: .; CDR3 length: 19; D gene: TRBD2; J gene: TRBJ2-6; V gene: TRBV9; CDR3 DNA: TGTGCCAGCAGCCGGGGGGGGGCCCTGGGCCGAACTGGGGCCAACGTCCTGACTTTC; CDR3 protein: CASSRGGALGRTGANVLTF
clone size: few; CDR3 length: 13; D gene: TRBD2; J gene: TRBJ2-1; V gene: TRBV10-3; CDR3 DNA: TGTGCCGCGGGGACTAGCGGGTACAATGAGCAGTTCTTC; CDR3 protein: CAAGTSGYNEQFF
clone size: few; CDR3 length: 14; D gene: .; J gene: TRBJ2-2; V gene: TRBV4-3; CDR3 DNA: TGCGCCAGCAATCTGGACAGGAACACCGGGGAGCTGTTTTTT; CDR3 protein: CASNLDRNTGELFF
clone size: .; CDR3 length: 12; D gene: .; J gene: TRBJ2-2; V gene: TRBV7-2; CDR3 DNA: TGTGCCAGCAGCCGACGGGCCGGGGAGCTGTTTTTT; CDR3 protein: CASSRRAGELFF
clone size: .; CDR3 length: 15; D gene: TRBD2; J gene: TRBJ2-4; V gene: TRBV2; CDR3 DNA: TGTGCCAGCCGGGGACTAGCGGCGGCCAAAAACATTCAGTACTTC; CDR3 protein: CASRGLAAAKNIQYF
clone size: .; CDR3 length: 13; D gene: .; J gene: TRBJ2-7; V gene: TRBV7-2; CDR3 DNA: TGTGCCAGCAGCTTAGGCAGTTGGTACGAGCAGTACTTC; CDR3 protein: CASSLGSWYEQYF
clone size: .; CDR3 length: 16; D gene: TRBD2; J gene: TRBJ2-3; V gene: TRBV12-5; CDR3 DNA: TGTGCTAGTGGTTTGGTAGTAGCGGGAGCTACAGATACGCAGTATTTT; CDR3 protein: CASGLVVAGATDTQYF
clone size: .; CDR3 length: 14; D gene: .; J gene: TRBJ2-7; V gene: TRBV7-2; CDR3 DNA: TGTGCCAGCAGCTTAGAGAAAGGGGGCTACGAGCAGTACTTC; CDR3 protein: CASSLEKGGYEQYF
clone size: .; CDR3 length: 14; D gene: TRBD1; J gene: TRBJ2-7; V gene: TRBV19; CDR3 DNA: TGTGCCAGTAGTCCAAGGACAGGGAGCTCCGAGCAGTACTTC; CDR3 protein: CASSPRTGSSEQYF
clone size: .; CDR3 length: 16; D gene: TRBD1; J gene: TRBJ1-4; V gene: TRBV7-9; CDR3 DNA: TGTGCCAGCAGCCGCCTTCCGGGACAGGGGAATGAAAAACTGTTTTTT; CDR3 protein: CASSRLPGQGNEKLFF
clone size: few; CDR3 length: 18; D gene: TRBD2; J gene: TRBJ2-1; V gene: TRBV7-9; CDR3 DNA: TGTGCCAGCAGCTCGCTCAACTTCGGGGGGAGCTCCTACAATGAGCAGTTCTTC; CDR3 protein: CASSSLNFGGSSYNEQFF
clone size: .; CDR3 length: 15; D gene: .; J gene: TRBJ1-5; V gene: TRBV2; CDR3 DNA: TGTGCCAGCAGTGAGACCGGGACACAGAATCAGCCCCAGCATTTT; CDR3 protein: CASSETGTQNQPQHF
clone size: .; CDR3 length: 15; D gene: TRBD2; J gene: TRBJ2-7; V gene: TRBV5-1; CDR3 DNA: TGCGCCAGCGCCACGACTAGCGGAGGTTTTTACGAGCAGTACTTC; CDR3 protein: CASATTSGGFYEQYF
clone size: .; CDR3 length: 14; D gene: .; J gene: TRBJ1-3; V gene: TRBV30; CDR3 DNA: TGTGCCTGGCTTCAGGGACTCTCTGGAAACACCATATATTTT; CDR3 protein: CAWLQGLSGNTIYF
clone size: .; CDR3 length: 16; D gene: TRBD2; J gene: TRBJ2-3; V gene: TRBV7-9; CDR3 DNA: TGTGCCAGCAGCCCCCGACTAGCAGACAGCACAGATACGCAGTATTTT; CDR3 protein: CASSPRLADSTDTQYF
clone size: few; CDR3 length: 13; D gene: .; J gene: TRBJ2-1; V gene: TRBV5-4; CDR3 DNA: TGTGCCAGCAGCTGGGAGCAATACAATGAGCAGTTCTTC; CDR3 protein: CASSWEQYNEQFF
clone size: .; CDR3 length: 16; D gene: .; J gene: TRBJ1-5; V gene: TRBV4-1; CDR3 DNA: TGCGCCAGCAGCCCGGTTTCAGGGCGAAGCAATCAGCCCCAGCATTTT; CDR3 protein: CASSPVSGRSNQPQHF
clone size: .; CDR3 length: 17; D gene: TRBD1; J gene: TRBJ2-3; V gene: TRBV18; CDR3 DNA: TGTGCCAGCTCACCAAAACCCCGGGACAGGGGGACAGATACGCAGTATTTT; CDR3 protein: CASSPKPRDRGTDTQYF
clone size: .; CDR3 length: 10; D gene: TRBD1; J gene: TRBJ1-1; V gene: TRBV20-1; CDR3 DNA: TGCAGGCACCTGGGGCAGGGGGAGTTCTTT; CDR3 protein: CRHLGQGEFF
clone size: few; CDR3 length: 14; D gene: .; J gene: TRBJ2-1; V gene: TRBV6-5; CDR3 DNA: TGTGCCAGCAGTTACAGGAGATCCTACAATGAGCAGTTCTTC; CDR3 protein: CASSYRRSYNEQFF
clone size: .; CDR3 length: 15; D gene: TRBD2; J gene: TRBJ2-1; V gene: TRBV10-3; CDR3 DNA: TGTGCCATCAGCCTACTAGCGGGATCCGCAGACGAGCAGTTCTTC; CDR3 protein: CAISLLAGSADEQFF
clone size: few; CDR3 length: 14; D gene: TRBD1; J gene: TRBJ2-7; V gene: TRBV9; CDR3 DNA: TGTGCCAGCAGCGCTTCGGGACAGCCCTACGAGCAGTACTTC; CDR3 protein: CASSASGQPYEQYF
clone size: few; CDR3 length: 15; D gene: .; J gene: TRBJ1-1; V gene: TRBV7-9; CDR3 DNA: TGTGCCAGCAGCTTAATACAGGGAAAAGGCACTGAAGCTTTCTTT; CDR3 protein: CASSLIQGKGTEAFF
clone size: .; CDR3 length: 17; D gene: TRBD2; J gene: TRBJ2-7; V gene: TRBV14; CDR3 DNA: TGTGCCAGCAGCCAAAAAACGGGACTAATCCCCCTCTACGAGCAGTACTTC; CDR3 protein: CASSQKTGLIPLYEQYF
clone size: .; CDR3 length: 14; D gene: .; J gene: TRBJ1-4; V gene: TRBV2; CDR3 DNA: TGTGCCAGTGGAGGGGCGCGGAGTGGGGAAAAACTGTTTTTT; CDR3 protein: CASGGARSGEKLFF
clone size: .; CDR3 length: 15; D gene: .; J gene: TRBJ2-1; V gene: TRBV6-1; CDR3 DNA: TGTGCCAGCAGTGAAGGTCTAGCTGGTGGCAATGAGCAGTTCTTC; CDR3 protein: CASSEGLAGGNEQFF
clone size: .; CDR3 length: 17; D gene: TRBD2; J gene: TRBJ2-1; V gene: TRBV6-1; CDR3 DNA: TGTGCCAGCAGTGAAGATCTAGCGGCTAAGGTCTACAATGAGCAGTTCTTC; CDR3 protein: CASSEDLAAKVYNEQFF
clone size: .; CDR3 length: 13; D gene: TRBD1; J gene: TRBJ2-7; V gene: TRBV28; CDR3 DNA: TGTGCCAGCAGGCGACAGGGAACCTACGAGCAGTACTTC; CDR3 protein: CASRRQGTYEQYF
clone size: .; CDR3 length: 14; D gene: .; J gene: TRBJ2-7; V gene: TRBV5-1; CDR3 DNA: TGCGCCAGCAGCTCCCAACAGGAGAGCTACGAGCAGTACTTC; CDR3 protein: CASSSQQESYEQYF